The text below deals with one T cell receptor beta chain. The antigen is not known. Unmatched junction bases numbered 11, after V lost 7 bases and J lost 8 bases. The CDR3 runs 14 residues. In germline, CDR1 is SGHKS, CDR2 YYEKEE (reference sequence). The data are from a study of T cells in narcolepsy. Study-level points and caveats: Healthy controls reportedly lacked the autoreactive clonotypes serially found in patients' blood.

Libraries were prepared by immunoSEQ multiplex PCR; TCRdb keeps only in-frame clonotypes and omits some of them. The sample has about 27,000 clones; 84% are singletons. Specimen: CD45RA- memory CD4+ T cells from PBMCs. The chain combines TRBV5-5 with TRBJ1-4, with 7 bases fitting TRBD1. The TCR comes from a human donor with narcolepsy. CDR3 sequence reads: CASAVGTVGEKLFF. The CDR3, as DNA: TGTGCCAGCGCCGTGGGGACAGTAGGGGAAAAACTGTTTTTT.